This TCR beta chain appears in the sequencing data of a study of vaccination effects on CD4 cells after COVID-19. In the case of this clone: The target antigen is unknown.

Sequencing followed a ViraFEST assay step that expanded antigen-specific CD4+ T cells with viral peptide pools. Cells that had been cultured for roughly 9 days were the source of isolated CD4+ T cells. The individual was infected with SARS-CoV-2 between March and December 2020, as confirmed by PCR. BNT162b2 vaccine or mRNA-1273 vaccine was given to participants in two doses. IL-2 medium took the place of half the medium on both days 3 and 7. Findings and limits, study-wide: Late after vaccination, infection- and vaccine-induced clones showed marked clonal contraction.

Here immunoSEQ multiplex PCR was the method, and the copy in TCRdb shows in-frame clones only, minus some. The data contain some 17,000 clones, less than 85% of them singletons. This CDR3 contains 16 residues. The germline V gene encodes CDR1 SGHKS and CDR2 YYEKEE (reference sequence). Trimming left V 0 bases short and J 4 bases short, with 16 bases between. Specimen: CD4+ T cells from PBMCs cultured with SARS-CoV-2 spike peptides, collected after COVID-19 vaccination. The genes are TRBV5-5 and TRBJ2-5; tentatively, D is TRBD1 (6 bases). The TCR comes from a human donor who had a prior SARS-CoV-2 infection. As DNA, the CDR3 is TGTGCCAGCAGCTTGGGTCGGCGGCAGGGGCCAGAGACCCAGTACTTC. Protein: CASSLGRRQGPETQYF.